The rows below give T cell receptor beta chains drawn from one sample of a study of OX40 agonist ivuxolimab in advanced cancers. Here immunoSEQ multiplex PCR was the method, and the copy in TCRdb shows in-frame clones only, minus some. This table has approximately 89,000 clones, about 88% appearing once. This specimen consisted of CD4+ or CD8+ T cells sorted from blood, obtained in a trial of the OX40 agonist ivuxolimab. These receptors all stem from an adult with an advanced solid tumor such as melanoma, head and neck, liver or kidney cancer. CDR3s include the opening cysteine and the closing phenylalanine or tryptophan. A D gene is named only where the DNA matches it firmly. For some rows the clone size is stated as once, few or many, or as a class when expanded; others skip it.

>NA|TRBJ1-2|TRBD1|17|TRBV14
TGTGCCAGCAGCCTTGATTACAGGACAGGGCAATACTATGGCTACACCTTC
CASSLDYRTGQYYGYTF
>NA|TRBJ2-7|NA|14|TRBV12-1
TGTGCCAGCAGCTTAGGGCAGCTCCCCTACGAGCAGTACTTC
CASSLGQLPYEQYF
>once|TRBJ1-1|NA|16|TRBV18
TGTGCCAGCTCACCACGACAGTTACCTATGAACACTGAAGCTTTCTTT
CASSPRQLPMNTEAFF
>NA|TRBJ2-3|NA|15|TRBV5-1
TGCGCCAGCAGCTTGGACACCACTAGCACAGATACGCAGTATTTT
CASSLDTTSTDTQYF
>NA|TRBJ1-1|NA|14|TRBV28
TGTGCCAGCAGTCTCTTTCGGCGAAACACTGAAGCTTTCTTT
CASSLFRRNTEAFF
>NA|TRBJ1-4|NA|15|TRBV6-5
TGTGCCAGCAGTGTAGGGGGACGGTATGGCGAAAAACTGTTTTTT
CASSVGGRYGEKLFF
>NA|TRBJ1-3|NA|14|TRBV6-1
TGTGCCAGCAGCGGACCGAGACCGGGGGGCAGTACGTATTTT
CASSGPRPGGSTYF
>NA|TRBJ1-5|TRBD1|16|TRBV29-1
TGCAGCGTCACCTCCGGGACAGGGGGTTTCAATCAGCCCCAGCATTTT
CSVTSGTGGFNQPQHF
>NA|TRBJ1-2|TRBD1|20|TRBV30
TGTGCCTGGAGTGTAGAACCCCAGCGGATATTAACAGGGAGGGGGCGCGGCTACACCTTC
CAWSVEPQRILTGRGRGYTF
>NA|TRBJ1-2|NA|12|TRBV21-1
TGTGCCAGCAGCAACTCAGACCATGGCTACACCTTC
CASSNSDHGYTF
>NA|TRBJ2-5|TRBD1|13|TRBV5-1
TGCGCCAGTGGGACAGGGCAGAAAGAGACCCAGTACTTC
CASGTGQKETQYF
>NA|TRBJ2-1|NA|14|TRBV14
TGTGCCAGCAGCCAAGATAACATCTACAATGAGCAGTTCTTC
CASSQDNIYNEQFF
>NA|TRBJ2-1|TRBD1|16|TRBV7-6
TGTGCCAGCAGCCTAAGACAGGGGGCGCGGTACAATGAGCAGTTCTTC
CASSLRQGARYNEQFF
>NA|TRBJ2-2|TRBD1|15|TRBV5-4
TGTGCCAGCAGCTTCGGACAGGGGTGGACCGGGGAGCTGTTTTTT
CASSFGQGWTGELFF
>NA|TRBJ1-4|NA|12|TRBV2
TGTGCCAGCTCCTTGACTAATGAAAAACTGTTTTTT
CASSLTNEKLFF
>NA|TRBJ1-2|NA|16|TRBV19
TGTGCCAGTAGGGGGTCACGGGGGATCGTTAACTATGGCTACACCTTC
CASRGSRGIVNYGYTF
>few|TRBJ1-1|TRBD1|12|TRBV7-9
TGTGCCAGCACCTCATCCGGGACAGGAGCTTTCTTT
CASTSSGTGAFF
>NA|TRBJ1-5|NA|12|TRBV6-1
TGTGCCAGCACTGAAGGCAATCAGCCCCAGCATTTT
CASTEGNQPQHF
>NA|TRBJ1-4|NA|15|TRBV9
TGTGCCAGCAGCGGAGGGGGAACGGGGAATGAAAAACTGTTTTTT
CASSGGGTGNEKLFF
>NA|TRBJ1-1|NA|14|TRBV29-1
TGCAGCTCCGTGGGTGGGTGGTCCGGGAGTGAAGCTTTCTTT
CSSVGGWSGSEAFF
>once|TRBJ2-3|NA|15|TRBV11-3
TGTGCCAGCAGCTTAGTTTCGCGAGGCGCGGATACGCAGTATTTT
CASSLVSRGADTQYF
>NA|TRBJ1-3|NA|14|TRBV7-6
TGTGCCAGCAGCCAGGAAGGGGCTGGAAACACCATATATTTT
CASSQEGAGNTIYF
>NA|TRBJ1-1|TRBD1|13|TRBV18
TGTGCCAGCGCAACAGGGGTTGGCACTGAAGCTTTCTTT
CASATGVGTEAFF
>once|TRBJ1-6|TRBD1|15|TRBV5-1
TGCGCCAGCAGCTTGGCTGCCGACAGGGGCTCACCCCTCCACTTT
CASSLAADRGSPLHF
>NA|TRBJ1-4|TRBD1|15|TRBV5-1
TGCGCCAGCAGCTTGGCGGGACAGTATAATGAAAAACTGTTTTTT
CASSLAGQYNEKLFF
>NA|TRBJ2-7|NA|12|TRBV7-8
TGTGCCAGCAGCTTAGGTGGCCACGAGCAGTACTTC
CASSLGGHEQYF
>NA|TRBJ1-1|NA|13|TRBV6-1
TGTGCCAGCAGTGAACAGGCGAACACTGAAGCTTTCTTT
CASSEQANTEAFF
>once|TRBJ2-5|NA|15|TRBV10-1
TGCGCCAGCAGTGAGGACTCGTCCGTTTCGGAGACCCAGTACTTC
CASSEDSSVSETQYF
>NA|TRBJ2-5|NA|16|TRBV4-1
TGCGCCAGCAGCCAAGATCGGGAAACAGTCACCCGGACCCAGTACTTC
CASSQDRETVTRTQYF
>NA|TRBJ1-2|NA|14|TRBV5-8
TGTGCCAGCAGCTTGGGACAGGTTGCCTATGGCTACACCTTC
CASSLGQVAYGYTF
>NA|TRBJ1-4|NA|14|TRBV30
TGTGCCTGGACCGGGAGCGCCTTAAATGAAAAACTGTTTTTT
CAWTGSALNEKLFF
>NA|TRBJ2-3|NA|14|TRBV2
TGTGCCAGCAGGAGGGTAGCGCCAGGTGATACGCAGTATTTT
CASRRVAPGDTQYF
>NA|TRBJ2-2|NA|12|TRBV6-5
TGTGCCAGCAGCCGGGGGTCAGGGGAGCTGTTTTTT
CASSRGSGELFF
>NA|TRBJ1-1|TRBD1|13|TRBV2
TGTGCCAGCGGGGACAGACAGAACACTGAAGCTTTCTTT
CASGDRQNTEAFF
>NA|TRBJ2-3|NA|11|TRBV20-1
TGCAGTGCTAAAAGGTCGGATACGCAGTATTTT
CSAKRSDTQYF
>once|TRBJ2-5|TRBD2|17|TRBV7-6
TGTGCCAGCAGCTTAGCGAGGACTAGCGGGCCCAAAGAGACCCAGTACTTC
CASSLARTSGPKETQYF
>NA|TRBJ2-3|NA|15|TRBV6-5
TGTGCCAGCAAGCCGCGGGGCCCTAGCACAGATACGCAGTATTTT
CASKPRGPSTDTQYF
>NA|TRBJ1-6|NA|13|TRBV7-9
TGTGCCAGCAGCACCTCGGGGGGATCACCCCTCCACTTT
CASSTSGGSPLHF
>NA|TRBJ2-1|NA|14|TRBV12-5
TGTGCTAGTGGAACAGGGACGTCCTACAATGAGCAGTTCTTC
CASGTGTSYNEQFF
>NA|TRBJ1-2|TRBD1|17|TRBV5-5
TGTGCCAGCAGCGTCCCGGGACAGGGGGCCTCTAACTATGGCTACACCTTC
CASSVPGQGASNYGYTF
>NA|TRBJ1-1|NA|14|TRBV18
TGTGCCAGCTCACCCGGGACGAGGGACACTGAAGCTTTCTTT
CASSPGTRDTEAFF
>once|TRBJ1-2|NA|15|TRBV21-1
TGTGCCAGCAGCAAAGTGGGCAGGGGGGTTAATGGCTACACCTTC
CASSKVGRGVNGYTF
>NA|TRBJ1-1|NA|13|TRBV6-6
TGTGCCAGCAGTTTCGGGGGGAGCACTGAAGCTTTCTTT
CASSFGGSTEAFF
>once|TRBJ2-2|TRBD1|15|TRBV6-1
TGTGCCAGCATGCGGAAGGACAGGGGGAACGGGGAGCTGTTTTTT
CASMRKDRGNGELFF
>NA|TRBJ1-6|TRBD1|13|TRBV6-5
TGTGCCAGCAGGAGGACAGGGGATTCACCCCTCCACTTT
CASRRTGDSPLHF
>NA|TRBJ2-6|NA|17|TRBV28
TGTGCCAGCAGTTTAAGGCAGGGATTAGCTGGGGCCAACGTCCTGACTTTC
CASSLRQGLAGANVLTF
>NA|TRBJ1-1|NA|13|TRBV10-2
TGCGCCAGCAGTGTACTGGGCGGCACTGAAGCTTTCTTT
CASSVLGGTEAFF
>NA|TRBJ1-1|NA|14|TRBV10-2
TGCGCCAGCAGTGATAGGGGACTGAACACTGAAGCTTTCTTT
CASSDRGLNTEAFF